The rows below give T cell receptor beta chains drawn from one sample of a study of blood T cell repertoires in COVID-19. Sequenced by immunoSEQ multiplex PCR; TCRdb stores in-frame clones only, minus some. This table holds tens of thousands of clones, approximately 88% found once. The specimen sequenced was peripheral blood. All receptors derive from an elderly man with acute or convalescent COVID-19. CDR3s include the opening cysteine and the closing phenylalanine or tryptophan. D genes are given only for firm matches. Only some rows state a clone size, as once, few, many or a class for expanded clones.

TRBV18	TRBD2	TRBJ2-7	NA	TGTGCCAGCTCGTCCGGGACTAGTTCATACGAGCAGTACTTC	CASSSGTSSYEQYF
TRBV3-1/TRBV3-2	NA	TRBJ1-1	NA	TGTGCCAGCAGCCAAGGGTCTCTCGCCGGGGGAGCTTTCTTT	CASSQGSLAGGAFF
TRBV3-1/TRBV3-2	NA	TRBJ1-2	NA	TGTGCCAGCAGCCCGCTGCTGGGGGCGCAAAATGGCTACACCTTC	CASSPLLGAQNGYTF
TRBV10-1	TRBD1	TRBJ1-1	NA	TGCGCCAGCAGCCTAAAACCGGGACAGGGACCACTCACTGAAGCTTTCTTT	CASSLKPGQGPLTEAFF
TRBV5-6	NA	TRBJ1-2	NA	TGTGCCAGCAGCCGGCGGGGGGCTCTCTATGGCTACACCTTC	CASSRRGALYGYTF
TRBV10-3	NA	TRBJ1-5	NA	TGTGCCATCAAAGGGGTTGAGCCCAATCAGCCCCAGCATTTT	CAIKGVEPNQPQHF
TRBV4-3	TRBD1	TRBJ1-5	NA	TGCGCCAGCAGCCAAGGGACAGGGGATAGCAATCAGCCCCAGCATTTT	CASSQGTGDSNQPQHF
TRBV7-9	NA	TRBJ1-2	NA	TGTGCCAGCAGCTTAGTTGGCGGCAGCTTTAACTATGGCTACACCTTC	CASSLVGGSFNYGYTF
TRBV9	TRBD2	TRBJ2-5	once	TGTGCCAGCAGCGTAGGGCCCAGCGGGAGGGCCGGGGAGACCCAGTACTTC	CASSVGPSGRAGETQYF
TRBV27	NA	TRBJ1-1	NA	TGTGCCAGCAGATCGACAGCCCAGGGTACTGAAGCTTTCTTT	CASRSTAQGTEAFF
TRBV30	TRBD1	TRBJ1-5	NA	TGTGCCTGGAGTGGACAGGGCACTCAGCCCCAGCATTTT	CAWSGQGTQPQHF
TRBV14	NA	TRBJ1-6	NA	TGTGCCAGCAGGGGGGGACCCTCCTATAATTCACCCCTCCACTTT	CASRGGPSYNSPLHF
TRBV9	TRBD1	TRBJ2-3	NA	TGTGCCAGCAGCCCCAACGCACAGGGGGCGCCAGATACGCAGTATTTT	CASSPNAQGAPDTQYF
TRBV18	NA	TRBJ1-3	NA	TGTGCCAGCTCACCCGGGGAAGGAAACACCATATATTTT	CASSPGEGNTIYF
TRBV6-6	TRBD1	TRBJ2-1	NA	TGTGCCAGCACCGAGACAGGGGCTTACAATGAGCAGTTCTTC	CASTETGAYNEQFF
TRBV18	TRBD1	TRBJ1-1	NA	TGTGCCAGCTCACCATCGAGGGACAGGGTGGCTTTCTTT	CASSPSRDRVAFF